Listed below are T cell receptor beta chains from one sample, sequenced in a study of T cell changes during pregnancy in multiple sclerosis. Produced via immunoSEQ multiplex PCR; TCRdb's table is partial and in-frame only. Among roughly 46,000 clones listed, around 93% were seen once. The specimen was CD8+ T cells from peripheral blood mononuclear cells, collected after pregnancy. Receptors were obtained from a female donor with multiple sclerosis, enrolled in a pregnancy study. Both conserved end residues are part of each CDR3. A D gene is named only where the DNA matches it firmly.

v_gene	j_gene	d_gene	len	CDR3aa
TRBV28	TRBJ2-7	TRBD2	16	CASSSPQTSGSYEQYF
TRBV27	TRBJ2-7	.	13	CASSFLSSYEQYF
TRBV12-5	TRBJ1-2	.	15	CASGSQTPPTYGYTF
TRBV7-9	TRBJ2-1	TRBD2	14	CASSSSSGRDEQFF
TRBV13	TRBJ2-7	TRBD2	16	CASSQGLAGALFEQYF
TRBV27	TRBJ2-3	.	14	CASSLLGAGATQYF
TRBV4-1	TRBJ1-5	.	14	CASSQDNTNQPQHF
TRBV4-1	TRBJ2-1	TRBD1	15	CASSHNGQGAVEQFF
TRBV27	TRBJ2-7	TRBD2	15	CASSSRGLAGVEQYF
TRBV30	TRBJ2-3	.	13	CAWSVGGADTQYF
TRBV11-1	TRBJ2-5	TRBD2	16	CASSNTGLAAKETQYF
TRBV6-6	TRBJ2-3	.	12	CASSDGEDTQYF
TRBV6-5	TRBJ2-7	.	13	CASSYSEGYEQYF
TRBV5-4	TRBJ2-5	TRBD2	17	CASSLVGAGDLQETQYF
TRBV6-5	TRBJ2-1	.	13	CASSYGGGGEQFF
TRBV27	TRBJ2-7	.	13	CASSPGQIYEQYF
TRBV27	TRBJ2-2	.	13	CASSAFGAGELFF
TRBV4-2	TRBJ1-4	.	15	CASSGAVATNEKLFF
TRBV25-1	TRBJ1-6	TRBD1	11	CASGQLSPLHF
TRBV6-1	TRBJ1-2	.	13	CASSEPLPYGYTF
TRBV9	TRBJ1-3	.	15	CASSVGAPSGNTIYF
TRBV27	TRBJ2-1	TRBD2	14	CASSPAGPYNEQFF
TRBV19	TRBJ2-5	.	16	CASSMGGIGLGETQYF
TRBV7-6	TRBJ2-5	.	14	CASSPVLALETQYF
TRBV27	TRBJ2-7	TRBD2	13	CASIGSGRYEQYF
TRBV4-3	TRBJ2-1	.	14	CASSQSPGNNEQFF
TRBV7-3	TRBJ2-7	.	14	CASSLTVGSYEQYF
TRBV29-1	TRBJ1-1	.	14	CSVQGGELNTEAFF
TRBV19	TRBJ1-5	TRBD1	16	CASSLDRGHSNQPQHF
TRBV5-8	TRBJ2-5	TRBD2	17	CASSDGLAGGPTETQYF
TRBV6-5	TRBJ2-7	.	16	CASSYSFSGYSYEQYF
TRBV29-1	TRBJ2-3	.	15	CSVVFANRETDTQYF